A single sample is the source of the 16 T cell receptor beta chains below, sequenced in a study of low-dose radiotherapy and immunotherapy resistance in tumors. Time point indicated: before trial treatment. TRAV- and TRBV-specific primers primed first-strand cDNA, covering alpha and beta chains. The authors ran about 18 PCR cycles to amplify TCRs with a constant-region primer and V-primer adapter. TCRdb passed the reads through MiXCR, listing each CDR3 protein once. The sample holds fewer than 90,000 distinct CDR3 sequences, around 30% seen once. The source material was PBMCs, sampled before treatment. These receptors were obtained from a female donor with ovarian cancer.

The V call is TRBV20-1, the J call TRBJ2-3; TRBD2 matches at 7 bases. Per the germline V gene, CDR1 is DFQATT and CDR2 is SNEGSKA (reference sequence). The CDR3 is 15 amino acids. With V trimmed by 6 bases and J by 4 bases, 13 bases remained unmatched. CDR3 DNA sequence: TGCAGTGCGGCCGGGACCGCGGGGGAACCAGATACGCAGTATTTT. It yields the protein CSAAGTAGEPDTQYF.

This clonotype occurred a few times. The CDR3 DNA reads TGTGCCAGCAGTTTTGGGGACATTTACGAGCAGTACTTC. It encodes CASSFGDIYEQYF. The chain uses TRBV12-3 or TRBV12-4 and TRBJ2-7, with D perhaps TRBD1 (6 bases). The CDR3 is made up of 13 amino acids. Trimming removed 3 bases from V and 4 bases from J, with 10 bases in between.

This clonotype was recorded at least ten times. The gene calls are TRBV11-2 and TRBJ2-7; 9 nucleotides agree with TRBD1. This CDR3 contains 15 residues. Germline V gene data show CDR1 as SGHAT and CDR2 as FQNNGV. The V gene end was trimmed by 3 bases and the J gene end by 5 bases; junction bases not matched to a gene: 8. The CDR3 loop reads CASSLWGQGGDEQYF. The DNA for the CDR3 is TGTGCCAGCAGCTTGTGGGGACAGGGCGGGGACGAGCAGTACTTC.

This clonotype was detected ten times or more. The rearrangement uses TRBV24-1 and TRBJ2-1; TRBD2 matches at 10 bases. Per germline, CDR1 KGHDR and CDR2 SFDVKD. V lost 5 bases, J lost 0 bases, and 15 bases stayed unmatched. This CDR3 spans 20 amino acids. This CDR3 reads CATSGFVAGGPGSSYNEQFF. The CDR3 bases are TGTGCCACCAGTGGCTTCGTAGCGGGAGGACCGGGGAGCTCCTACAATGAGCAGTTCTTC.

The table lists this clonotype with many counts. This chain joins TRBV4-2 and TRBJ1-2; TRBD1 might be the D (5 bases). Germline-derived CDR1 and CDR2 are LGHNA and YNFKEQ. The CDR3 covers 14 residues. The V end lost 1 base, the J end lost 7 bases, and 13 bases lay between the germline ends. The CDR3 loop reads CASSQGSGYPGYTF. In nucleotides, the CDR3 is TGTGCCAGCAGCCAAGGGTCAGGGTACCCTGGCTACACCTTC.

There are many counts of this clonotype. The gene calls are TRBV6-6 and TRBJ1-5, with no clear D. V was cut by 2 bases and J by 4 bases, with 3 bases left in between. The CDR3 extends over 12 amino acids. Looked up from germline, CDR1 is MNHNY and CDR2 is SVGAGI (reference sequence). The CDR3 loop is CASSYDNQPQHF. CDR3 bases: TGTGCCAGCAGTTACGATAATCAGCCCCAGCATTTT.

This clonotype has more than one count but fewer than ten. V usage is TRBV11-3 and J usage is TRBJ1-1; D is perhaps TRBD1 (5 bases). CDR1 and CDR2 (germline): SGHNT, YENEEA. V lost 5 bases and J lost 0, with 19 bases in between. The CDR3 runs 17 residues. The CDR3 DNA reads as TGTGCCAGCAGCCCTAGAAGGGGCGCGGGGTTGAACACTGAAGCTTTCTTT. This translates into CASSPRRGAGLNTEAFF.

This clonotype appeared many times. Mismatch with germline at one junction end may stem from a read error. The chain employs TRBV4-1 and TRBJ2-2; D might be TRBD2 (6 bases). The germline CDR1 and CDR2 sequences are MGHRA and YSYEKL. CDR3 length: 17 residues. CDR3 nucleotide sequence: TGTGCCAGCAGCCGGTCGATCCGGGGGACGAACACCGGGGAGCTGTTTTTT. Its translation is CASSRSIRGTNTGELFF.

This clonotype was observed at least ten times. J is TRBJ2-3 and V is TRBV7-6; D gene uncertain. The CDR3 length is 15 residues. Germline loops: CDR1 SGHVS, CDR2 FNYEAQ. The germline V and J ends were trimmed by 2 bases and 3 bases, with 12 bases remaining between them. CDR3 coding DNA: TGTGCCAGCAGCTTAAGTGGTAGCAGAACAGATACGCAGTATTTT. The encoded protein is CASSLSGSRTDTQYF.

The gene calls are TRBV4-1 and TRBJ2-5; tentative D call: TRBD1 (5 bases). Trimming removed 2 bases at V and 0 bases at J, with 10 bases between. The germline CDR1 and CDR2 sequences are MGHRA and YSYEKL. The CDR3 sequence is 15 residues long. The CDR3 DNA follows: TGCGCCAGCAGCCAACCTGACAGAAACCAAGAGACCCAGTACTTC. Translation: CASSQPDRNQETQYF.

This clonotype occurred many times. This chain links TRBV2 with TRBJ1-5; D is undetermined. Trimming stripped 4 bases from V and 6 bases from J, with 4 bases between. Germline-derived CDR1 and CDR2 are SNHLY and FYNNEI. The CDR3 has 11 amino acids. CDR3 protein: CASSVGQPQHF. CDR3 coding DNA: TGTGCCAGCAGTGTTGGTCAGCCCCAGCATTTT.

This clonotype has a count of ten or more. Here the CDR3 DNA reads TGTGCCAGCAGTTTAAGGGGCAGGGTGGGCACTGAAGCTTTCTTT. Its protein product is CASSLRGRVGTEAFF. The chain links TRBV12-3 or TRBV12-4 to TRBJ1-1, with D possibly TRBD1 on 5 matching bases. The CDR3 extends over 15 amino acids. Trimming removed 2 bases at V and 4 bases at J, with 14 bases between.

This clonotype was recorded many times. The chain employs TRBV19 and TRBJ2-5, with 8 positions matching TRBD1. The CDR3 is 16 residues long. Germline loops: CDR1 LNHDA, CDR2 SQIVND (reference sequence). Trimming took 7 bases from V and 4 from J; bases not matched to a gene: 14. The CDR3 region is CASNEDRDGGRETQYF. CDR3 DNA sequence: TGTGCCAGTAACGAGGACAGGGATGGCGGGCGAGAGACCCAGTACTTC.

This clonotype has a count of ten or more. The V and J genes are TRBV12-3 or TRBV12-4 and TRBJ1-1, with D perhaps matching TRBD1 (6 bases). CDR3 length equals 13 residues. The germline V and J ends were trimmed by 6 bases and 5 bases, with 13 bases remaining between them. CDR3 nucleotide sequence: TGTGCCAGCAGGACAAACAGGGCGACTGAAGCTTTCTTT. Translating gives CASRTNRATEAFF.

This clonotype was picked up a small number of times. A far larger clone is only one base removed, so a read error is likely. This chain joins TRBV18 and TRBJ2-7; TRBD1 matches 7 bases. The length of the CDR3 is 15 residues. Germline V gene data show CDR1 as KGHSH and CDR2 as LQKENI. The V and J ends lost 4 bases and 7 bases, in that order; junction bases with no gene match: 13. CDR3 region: CASSQSQQGRNEQYF. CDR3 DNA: TGTGCCAGCTCACAAAGTCAACAGGGGCGGAATGAGCAGTACTTC.

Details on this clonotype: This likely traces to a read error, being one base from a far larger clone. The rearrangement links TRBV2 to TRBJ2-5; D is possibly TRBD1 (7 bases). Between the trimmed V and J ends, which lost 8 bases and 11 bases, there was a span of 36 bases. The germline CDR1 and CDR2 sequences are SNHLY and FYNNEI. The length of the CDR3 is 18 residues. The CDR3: CASVQGLARLGSYNEQYF. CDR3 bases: TGTGCCAGCGTACAGGGGCTAGCGAGGCTCGGGTCCTACAATGAGCAGTACTTC.